Sequencing of this T cell receptor beta chain was carried out in a study of blood T cell repertoires in COVID-19. Germline V gene lookup returns CDR1 MNHEY and CDR2 SMNVEV (reference sequence). This CDR3 is 15 amino acids long. V trimming: 8 bases; J trimming: 1 base; junction bases outside the gene matches: 10. Produced via immunoSEQ multiplex PCR; TCRdb's table is partial and in-frame only. Of 130,000 or so clones listed, approximately 83% are singletons. Material: peripheral blood. The V gene is TRBV27, the J gene TRBJ2-7; 8 positions agree with TRBD1. The receptor's source is a human donor in a cohort sampled during active COVID-19. In nucleotides, the CDR3 is TGTGCCAGCTATCGCTGGACAGGGTTGTCCTACGAGCAGTACTTC. Amino acids: CASYRWTGLSYEQYF.